This paragraph reports one TCR beta chain. The data were taken from a study of blood T cell repertoires in COVID-19. Looking at the study overall: COVID-19 samples, acute and convalescent, were from the United States, Italy and Spain.

This CDR3 is 14 amino acids long. Trimming cost V 7 bases and J 4 bases, with 13 bases left between them. In germline, CDR1 is MNHEY, CDR2 SVGAGI. Authors' processing steps: By means of reference gene primer amplification, nucleated cell counts were estimated. Assay: immunoSEQ multiplex PCR; the TCRdb copy retains only in-frame clones and omits some. D and trimming were read from the DNA, whereas the V and J calls and clone size are those reported in that table. Among approximately 240,000 clones listed, around 86% were seen once. Sequencing was done on a sample of peripheral blood. The sequence came from a young woman who had recovered from COVID-19. The rearrangement links TRBV6-5 to TRBJ1-4; tentatively, D is TRBD1 (6 bases). CDR3 sequence reads: CASNQDRVNEKLFF. The DNA for the CDR3 is TGTGCCAGCAATCAGGACAGAGTTAATGAAAAACTGTTTTTT.